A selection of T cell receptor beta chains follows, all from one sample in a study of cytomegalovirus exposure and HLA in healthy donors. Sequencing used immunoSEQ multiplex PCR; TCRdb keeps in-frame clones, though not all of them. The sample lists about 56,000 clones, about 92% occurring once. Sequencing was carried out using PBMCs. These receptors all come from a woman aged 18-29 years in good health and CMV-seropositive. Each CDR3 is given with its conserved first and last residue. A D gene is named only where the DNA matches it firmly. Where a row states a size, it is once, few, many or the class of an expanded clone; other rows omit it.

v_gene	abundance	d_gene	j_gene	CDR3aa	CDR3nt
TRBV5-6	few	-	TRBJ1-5	CASSQGGIHQPQHF	TGTGCCAGCAGTCAAGGGGGAATACATCAGCCCCAGCATTTT
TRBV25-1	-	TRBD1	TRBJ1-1	CASRTGTSTEAFF	TGTGCCAGCCGGACAGGGACGAGCACTGAAGCTTTCTTT
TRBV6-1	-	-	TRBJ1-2	CASSEKGGITNYGYTF	TGTGCCAGCAGTGAAAAGGGGGGGATTACTAACTATGGCTACACCTTC
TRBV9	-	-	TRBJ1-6	CASSVTENSPLHF	TGTGCCAGCAGCGTAACAGAGAATTCACCCCTCCACTTT
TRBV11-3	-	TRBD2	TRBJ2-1	CASSLVAGGPNEQFF	TGTGCCAGCAGCTTAGTTGCGGGGGGGCCTAATGAGCAGTTCTTC
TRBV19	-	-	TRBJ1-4	CASSKEALASKREKLFF	TGTGCCAGTAGCAAGGAGGCACTAGCCTCCAAACGGGAAAAACTGTTTTTT
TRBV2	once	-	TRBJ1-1	CAIRRNTEAFF	TGTGCCATCCGGAGGAACACTGAAGCTTTCTTT
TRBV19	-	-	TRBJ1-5	CASASIRAGLPAEQPQHF	TGTGCCAGTGCCTCCATCAGGGCAGGCCTTCCCGCGGAGCAGCCCCAGCATTTT
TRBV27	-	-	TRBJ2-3	CASSLMGASTDTQYF	TGTGCCAGCAGTTTAATGGGGGCCAGCACAGATACGCAGTATTTT
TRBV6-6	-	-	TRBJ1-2	CASSYQKDSGYTF	TGTGCCAGCAGTTACCAGAAAGACTCTGGCTACACCTTC
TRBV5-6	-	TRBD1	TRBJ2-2	CASSPLRQGAAGELFF	TGTGCCAGCAGCCCCTTAAGACAGGGGGCGGCCGGGGAGCTGTTTTTT
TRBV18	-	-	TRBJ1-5	CASSPGHSNQPQHF	TGTGCCAGCTCACCCGGACACAGCAATCAGCCCCAGCATTTT
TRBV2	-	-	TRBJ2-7	CASESGVNEQYF	TGTGCCAGCGAGTCAGGGGTGAACGAGCAGTACTTC
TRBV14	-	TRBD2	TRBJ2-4	CASSQDIPRGLAGGVAKNIQYF	TGTGCCAGCAGCCAAGATATTCCCCGGGGACTAGCGGGGGGCGTAGCCAAAAACATTCAGTACTTC
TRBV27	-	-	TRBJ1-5	CASSVTGQHF	TGTGCCAGCAGTGTGACGGGCCAGCATTTT
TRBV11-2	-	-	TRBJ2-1	CASSYTMDEQFF	TGTGCCAGCAGCTACACGATGGATGAGCAGTTCTTC
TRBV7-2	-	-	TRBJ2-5	CASRLQGLNQETQYF	TGTGCCAGCAGACTACAGGGTCTGAACCAAGAGACCCAGTACTTC
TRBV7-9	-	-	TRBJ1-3	CASSLVAGAGNTIYF	TGTGCCAGCAGCTTAGTCGCAGGGGCTGGAAACACCATATATTTT
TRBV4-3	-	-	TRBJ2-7	CASSQDLPYEQYF	TGCGCCAGCAGCCAAGATCTCCCCTACGAGCAGTACTTC
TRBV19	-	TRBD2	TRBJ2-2	CASSMPGLVNTGELFF	TGTGCCAGTAGTATGCCCGGACTAGTGAACACCGGGGAGCTGTTTTTT
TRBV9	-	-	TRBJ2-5	CASSVFGESRGRETQYF	TGTGCCAGCAGCGTATTTGGTGAGAGTAGAGGGAGGGAGACCCAGTACTTC
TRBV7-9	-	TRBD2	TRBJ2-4	CASSLALTSNQNIQYF	TGTGCCAGCAGCTTAGCGCTGACTAGCAACCAAAACATTCAGTACTTC
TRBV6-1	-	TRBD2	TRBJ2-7	CASVGTSGLSYEQYF	TGTGCCAGCGTGGGGACTAGCGGACTCTCCTACGAGCAGTACTTC
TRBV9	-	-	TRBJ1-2	CASSVVGGSGYTF	TGTGCCAGCAGCGTAGTGGGGGGGAGTGGCTACACCTTC
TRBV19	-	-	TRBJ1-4	CASSLLGAHNEKLFF	TGTGCCAGTAGCCTTCTGGGCGCCCATAATGAAAAACTGTTTTTT
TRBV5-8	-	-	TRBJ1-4	CASSLRRDRANEKLFF	TGTGCCAGCAGCTTGAGGAGGGATAGGGCTAATGAAAAACTGTTTTTT
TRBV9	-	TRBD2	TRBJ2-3	CASSVVPSGGPPGTDTQYF	TGTGCCAGCAGCGTAGTTCCTAGCGGGGGGCCTCCCGGCACAGATACGCAGTATTTT
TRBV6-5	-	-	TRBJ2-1	CASTLRGSGNEQFF	TGTGCCAGCACCCTACGAGGGAGCGGGAATGAGCAGTTCTTC
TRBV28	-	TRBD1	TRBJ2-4	CASSQQGTGGKNIQYF	TGTGCCAGCAGCCAACAGGGGACAGGGGGTAAAAACATTCAGTACTTC
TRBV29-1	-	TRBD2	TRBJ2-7	CSVDGLAGNYEQYF	TGCAGCGTTGACGGACTAGCGGGCAACTACGAGCAGTACTTC
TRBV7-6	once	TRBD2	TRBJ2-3	CASSFGEGDTQYF	TGTGCCAGCAGCTTCGGGGAGGGAGATACGCAGTATTTT
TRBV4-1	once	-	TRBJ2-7	CASSQLFDYSYEQYF	TGCGCCAGCAGCCAATTATTCGACTACTCCTACGAGCAGTACTTC
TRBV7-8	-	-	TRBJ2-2	CASSLTPVSGVFTGELFF	TGTGCCAGCAGCTTAACGCCGGTGTCAGGTGTTTTCACCGGGGAGCTGTTTTTT